The 3 T cell receptor beta chains below all came from one sample that was sequenced in a study of blood T cell repertoires in COVID-19. Sequenced by immunoSEQ multiplex PCR; TCRdb stores in-frame clones only, minus some. This table has about 200,000 clones, about 78% appearing once. The sequenced sample consisted of peripheral blood. The receptors come from a woman in her 70s with acute or convalescent COVID-19.

The chain uses TRBV28 and TRBJ2-1; no definite D call. The CDR3 length is 11 residues. Trimming took off 7 bases at V and 8 bases at J, with 9 bases between the two ends. Germline V gene lookup returns CDR1 MDHEN and CDR2 SYDVKM. The CDR3 is CASTNGYEQFF. The CDR3 nucleotides read TGTGCCAGCACCAACGGGTATGAGCAGTTCTTC.

The chain combines TRBV5-3 with TRBJ2-1, with 10 bases lining up with TRBD2. TRBV5-3 is annotated as an ORF whose role is uncertain. This CDR3 has 16 amino acids. The trim removed 0 bases at V and 8 bases at J, leaving 8 bases unmatched. CDR3 residues: CARSLEGTSAHDEQFF. CDR3 sequence (DNA): TGTGCCAGAAGCTTGGAAGGGACTAGCGCTCACGATGAGCAGTTCTTC.

V usage is TRBV5-5 and J usage is TRBJ1-4, with a possible D match to TRBD1 (6 bases). This CDR3 has 15 residues. V was clipped by 4 bases and J by 7 bases, with 17 bases between them. The germline CDR1 and CDR2 sequences are SGHKS and YYEKEE (reference sequence). CDR3 in amino acids: CASSPLRTVAEKLFF. CDR3 coding DNA: TGTGCCAGCAGCCCTCTGAGGACAGTTGCTGAAAAACTGTTTTTT.